Listed below are T cell receptor beta chains from one sample, sequenced in a study of blood T cells in healthy people across ages. A single record per CDR3 protein comes from TCRdb applying MiXCR to the 5' RACE reads. The data show 450,000 to 700,000 distinct CDR3 sequences, approximately 30% seen once. The sequenced sample consisted of blood. Receptors originate from a woman between 65 and 79 years old in good health. Both conserved end residues are part of each CDR3. Rows may omit the clone size; those that give it use once, few, many or a size class.

abundance	v_gene	CDR3aa
few	TRBV4-2	CASSHPRGGTESYEQYF
-	TRBV21-1	CASSKGFYEQYF
-	TRBV9	CASSVQGEFRETQYF
-	TRBV5-1	CASRMLRQASTDTQYF
-	TRBV7-2	CASSPEGFYNEQFF
-	TRBV20-1	CSARGKAGRYEQYF
-	TRBV7-9	CASSNTGDEAFF
few	TRBV4-1	CASSQDLKRETQYF
few	TRBV3-1	CASSQDKLAGGSNEQFF
-	TRBV11-2	CASSLGQGGEETQYF
-	TRBV6-2/TRBV6-3	CASSYSRTSGTEQYF
-	TRBV7-3	CASSLYPNMGSGEQFF
-	TRBV5-5	CASSLSSRKETQYF
few	TRBV7-2	CASSLGGPPPPKNIQYF
few	TRBV6-1	CASSEGRGPYGYTF
-	TRBV10-3	CAVSEKGSSSGANVLTF
few	TRBV5-1	CASSPGTGAINEKLFF